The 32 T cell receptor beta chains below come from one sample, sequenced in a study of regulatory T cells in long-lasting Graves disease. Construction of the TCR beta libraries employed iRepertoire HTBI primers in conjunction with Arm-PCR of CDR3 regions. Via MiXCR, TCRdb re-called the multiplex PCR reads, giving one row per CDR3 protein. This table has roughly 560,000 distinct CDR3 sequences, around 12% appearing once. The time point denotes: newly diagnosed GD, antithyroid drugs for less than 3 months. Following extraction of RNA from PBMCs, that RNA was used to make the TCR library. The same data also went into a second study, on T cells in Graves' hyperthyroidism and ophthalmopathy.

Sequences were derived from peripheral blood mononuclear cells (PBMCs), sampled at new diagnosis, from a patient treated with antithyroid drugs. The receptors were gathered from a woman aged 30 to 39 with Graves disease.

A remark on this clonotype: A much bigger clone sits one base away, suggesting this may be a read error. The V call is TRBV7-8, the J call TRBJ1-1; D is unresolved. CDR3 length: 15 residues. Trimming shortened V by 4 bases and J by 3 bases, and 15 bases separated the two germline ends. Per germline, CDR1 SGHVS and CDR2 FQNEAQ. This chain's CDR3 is CASSSREGSDTEAFF. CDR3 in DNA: TGTGCCAGCAGCTCCCGGGAGGGATCGGACACTGAAGCTTTCTTT.

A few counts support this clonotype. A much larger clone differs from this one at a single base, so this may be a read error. CDR3 region: CASSTRGGNYGYTF. DNA of the CDR3: TGTGCCAGCTCAACACGGGGGGGTAACTATGGCTACACCTTC. J is TRBJ1-2 and V is TRBV18; D possibly corresponds to TRBD1 (5 bases). The CDR3 is 14 residues long. Germline assignment: CDR1 KGHSH and CDR2 LQKENI. V lost 5 bases and J lost 1, with 11 bases in between.

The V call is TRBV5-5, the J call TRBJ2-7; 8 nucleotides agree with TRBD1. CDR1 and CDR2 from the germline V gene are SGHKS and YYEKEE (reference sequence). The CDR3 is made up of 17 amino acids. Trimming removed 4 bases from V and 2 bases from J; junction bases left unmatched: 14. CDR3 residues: CASSRPHRTGKAYEQYF. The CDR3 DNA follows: TGTGCCAGCAGCCGCCCCCATCGGACAGGGAAAGCCTACGAGCAGTACTTC. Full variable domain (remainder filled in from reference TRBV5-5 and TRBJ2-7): DAGVTQSPTHLIKTRGQQVTLRCSPISGHKSVSWYQQVLGQGPQFIFQYYEKEERGRGNFPDRFSARQFPNYSSELNVNALLLGDSALYLCASSRPHRTGKAYEQYFGPGTRLTVT.

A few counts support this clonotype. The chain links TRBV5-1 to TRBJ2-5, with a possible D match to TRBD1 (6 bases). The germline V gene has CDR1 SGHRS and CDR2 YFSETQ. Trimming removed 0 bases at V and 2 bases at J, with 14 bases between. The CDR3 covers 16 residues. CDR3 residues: CASSLGRIRGQETQYF. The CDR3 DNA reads TGCGCCAGCAGCTTGGGTCGTATTAGGGGGCAAGAGACCCAGTACTTC.

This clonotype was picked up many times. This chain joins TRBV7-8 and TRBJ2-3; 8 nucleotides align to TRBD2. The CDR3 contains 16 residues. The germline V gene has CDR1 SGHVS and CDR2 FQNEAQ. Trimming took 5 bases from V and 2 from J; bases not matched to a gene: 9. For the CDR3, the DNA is TGTGCCAGCAGCCCGCAGGCGGGAGGATTCACAGATACGCAGTATTTT. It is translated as CASSPQAGGFTDTQYF. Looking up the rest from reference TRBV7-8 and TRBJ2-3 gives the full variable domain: GAGVSQSPRYKVAKRGQDVALRCDPISGHVSLFWYQQALGQGPEFLTYFQNEAQLDKSGLPSDRFFAERPEGSVSTLKIQRTQQEDSAVYLCASSPQAGGFTDTQYFGPGTRLTVL.

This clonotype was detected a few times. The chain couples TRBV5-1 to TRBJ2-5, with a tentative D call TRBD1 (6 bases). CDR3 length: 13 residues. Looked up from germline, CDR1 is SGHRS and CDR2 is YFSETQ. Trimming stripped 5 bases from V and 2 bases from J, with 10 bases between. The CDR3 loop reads CASRNGQQETQYF. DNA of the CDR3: TGCGCCAGCAGGAATGGACAGCAAGAGACCCAGTACTTC.

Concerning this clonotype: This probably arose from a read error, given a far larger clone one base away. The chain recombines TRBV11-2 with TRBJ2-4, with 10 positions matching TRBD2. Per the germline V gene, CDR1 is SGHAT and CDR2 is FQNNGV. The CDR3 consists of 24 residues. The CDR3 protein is CASRPGGAGGAQGSGRPYGYERFF. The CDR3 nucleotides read TGTGCCAGCAGACCTGGGGGGGCAGGGGGCGCGCAAGGTAGCGGGAGGCCATATGGCTATGAGCGGTTCTTC.

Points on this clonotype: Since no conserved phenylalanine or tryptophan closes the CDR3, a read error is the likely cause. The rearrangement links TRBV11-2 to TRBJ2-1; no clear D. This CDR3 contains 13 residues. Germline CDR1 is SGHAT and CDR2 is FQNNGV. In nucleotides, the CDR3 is TGTGCCAGCAGCTTAGGGTCCTATAATGAGCAGTTCATC. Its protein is CASSLGSYNEQFI.

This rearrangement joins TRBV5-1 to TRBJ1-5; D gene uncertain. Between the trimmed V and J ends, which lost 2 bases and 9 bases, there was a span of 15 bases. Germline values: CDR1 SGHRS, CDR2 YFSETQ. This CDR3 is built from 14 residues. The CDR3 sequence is CASSLHGPLLPQHF. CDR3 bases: TGCGCCAGCAGCTTACATGGCCCCTTACTGCCCCAGCATTTT.

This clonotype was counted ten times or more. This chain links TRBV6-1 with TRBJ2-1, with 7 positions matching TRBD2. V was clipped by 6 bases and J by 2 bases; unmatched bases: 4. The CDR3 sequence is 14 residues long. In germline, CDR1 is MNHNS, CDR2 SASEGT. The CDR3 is CASRGGRPYNEQFF. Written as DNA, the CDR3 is TGTGCCAGCAGGGGCGGGAGACCCTACAATGAGCAGTTCTTC.

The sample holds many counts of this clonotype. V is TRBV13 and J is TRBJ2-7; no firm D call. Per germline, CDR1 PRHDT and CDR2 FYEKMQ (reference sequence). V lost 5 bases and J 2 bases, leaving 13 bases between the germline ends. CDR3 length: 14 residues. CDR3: CASSTKGVPYEQYF. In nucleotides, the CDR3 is TGTGCCAGCAGCACAAAGGGTGTTCCCTACGAGCAGTACTTC.

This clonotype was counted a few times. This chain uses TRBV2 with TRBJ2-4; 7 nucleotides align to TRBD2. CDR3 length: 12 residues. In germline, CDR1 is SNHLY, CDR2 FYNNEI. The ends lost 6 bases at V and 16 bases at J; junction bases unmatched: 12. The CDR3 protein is CASRSLARGPYF. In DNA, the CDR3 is TGTGCCAGCAGATCACTAGCGCGGGGTCCCTACTTC.

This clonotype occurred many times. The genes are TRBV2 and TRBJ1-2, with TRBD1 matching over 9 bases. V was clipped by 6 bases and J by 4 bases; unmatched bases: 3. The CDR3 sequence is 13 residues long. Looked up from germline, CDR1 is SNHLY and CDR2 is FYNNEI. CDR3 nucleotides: TGTGCCAGCAGACGACAGGGGGTCTATGGCTACACCTTC. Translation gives CASRRQGVYGYTF.

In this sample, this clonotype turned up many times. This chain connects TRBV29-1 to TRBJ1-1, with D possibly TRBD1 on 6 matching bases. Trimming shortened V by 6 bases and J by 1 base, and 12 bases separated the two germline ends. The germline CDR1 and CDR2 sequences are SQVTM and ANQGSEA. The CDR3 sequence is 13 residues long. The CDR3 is CSVSWGPNTEAFF. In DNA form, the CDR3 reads TGCAGCGTGTCTTGGGGGCCGAACACTGAAGCTTTCTTT.

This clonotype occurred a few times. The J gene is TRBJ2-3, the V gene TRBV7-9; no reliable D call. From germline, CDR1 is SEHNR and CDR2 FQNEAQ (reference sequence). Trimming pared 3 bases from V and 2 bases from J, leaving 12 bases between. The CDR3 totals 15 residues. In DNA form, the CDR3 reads TGTGCCAGCAGCTTGGGTCTTTCCACCACAGATACGCAGTATTTT. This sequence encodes CASSLGLSTTDTQYF. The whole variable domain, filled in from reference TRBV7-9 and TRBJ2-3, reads DTGVSQNPRHKITKRGQNVTFRCDPISEHNRLYWYRQTLGQGPEFLTYFQNEAQLEKSRLLSDRFSAERPKGSFSTLEIQRTEQGDSAMYLCASSLGLSTTDTQYFGPGTRLTVL.

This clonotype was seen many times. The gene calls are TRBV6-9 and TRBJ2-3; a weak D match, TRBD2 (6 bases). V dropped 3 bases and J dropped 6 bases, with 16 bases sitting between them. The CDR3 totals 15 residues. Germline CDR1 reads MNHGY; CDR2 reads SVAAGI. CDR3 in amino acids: CASSYSRGTMDTQYF. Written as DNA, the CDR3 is TGTGCCAGCAGTTACTCCCGCGGGACCATGGATACGCAGTATTTT.

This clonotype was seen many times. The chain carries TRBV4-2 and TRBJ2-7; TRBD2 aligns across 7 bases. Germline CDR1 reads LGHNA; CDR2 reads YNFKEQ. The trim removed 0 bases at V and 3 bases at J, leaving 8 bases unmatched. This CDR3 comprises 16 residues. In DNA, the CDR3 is TGTGCCAGCAGCCAAGATATCGGGACTATCAACTACGAGCAGTACTTC. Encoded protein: CASSQDIGTINYEQYF.

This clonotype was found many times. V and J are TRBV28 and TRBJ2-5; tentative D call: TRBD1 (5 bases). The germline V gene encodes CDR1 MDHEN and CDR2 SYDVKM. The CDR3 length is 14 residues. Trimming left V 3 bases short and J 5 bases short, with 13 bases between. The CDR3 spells CASSFWTHGETQYF. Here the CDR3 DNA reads TGTGCCAGCAGTTTTTGGACACACGGGGAGACCCAGTACTTC. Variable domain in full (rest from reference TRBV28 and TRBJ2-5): DVKVTQSSRYLVKRTGEKVFLECVQDMDHENMFWYRQDPGLGLRLIYFSYDVKMKEKGDIPEGYSVSREKKERFSLILESASTNQTSMYLCASSFWTHGETQYFGPGTRLLVL.

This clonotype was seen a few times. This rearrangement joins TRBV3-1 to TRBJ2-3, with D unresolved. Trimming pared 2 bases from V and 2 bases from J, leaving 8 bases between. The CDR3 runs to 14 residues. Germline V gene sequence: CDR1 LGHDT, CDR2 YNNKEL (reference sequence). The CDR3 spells CASSQQPSTDTQYF. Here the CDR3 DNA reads TGTGCCAGCAGCCAACAGCCTTCCACAGATACGCAGTATTTT.

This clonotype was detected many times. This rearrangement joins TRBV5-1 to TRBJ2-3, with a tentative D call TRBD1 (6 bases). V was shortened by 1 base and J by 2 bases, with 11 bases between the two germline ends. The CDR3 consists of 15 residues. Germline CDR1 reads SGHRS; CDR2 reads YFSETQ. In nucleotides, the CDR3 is TGCGCCAGCAGCTTGTGGGACACGGTCACAGATACGCAGTATTTT. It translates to CASSLWDTVTDTQYF.

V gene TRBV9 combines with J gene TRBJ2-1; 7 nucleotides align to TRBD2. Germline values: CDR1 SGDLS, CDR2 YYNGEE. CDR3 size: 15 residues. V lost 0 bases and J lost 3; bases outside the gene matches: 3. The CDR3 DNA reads TGTGCCAGCAGCGTAGAGCGGGGAGTCTACAATGAGCAGTTCTTC. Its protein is CASSVERGVYNEQFF.

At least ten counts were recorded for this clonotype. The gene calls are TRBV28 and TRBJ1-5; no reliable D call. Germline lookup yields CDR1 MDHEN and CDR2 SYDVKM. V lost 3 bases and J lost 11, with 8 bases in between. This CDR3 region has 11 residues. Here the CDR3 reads CASSFAGTQHF. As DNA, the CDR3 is TGTGCCAGCAGTTTTGCGGGGACCCAGCATTTT. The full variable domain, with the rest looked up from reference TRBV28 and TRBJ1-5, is DVKVTQSSRYLVKRTGEKVFLECVQDMDHENMFWYRQDPGLGLRLIYFSYDVKMKEKGDIPEGYSVSREKKERFSLILESASTNQTSMYLCASSFAGTQHFGDGTRLSIL.

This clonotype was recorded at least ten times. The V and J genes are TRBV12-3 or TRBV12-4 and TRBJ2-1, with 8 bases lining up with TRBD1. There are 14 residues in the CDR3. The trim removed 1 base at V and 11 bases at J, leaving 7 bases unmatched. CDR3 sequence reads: CASSLEGQASKQFF. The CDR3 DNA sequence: TGTGCCAGCAGTTTAGAGGGACAGGCCTCTAAGCAGTTCTTC.

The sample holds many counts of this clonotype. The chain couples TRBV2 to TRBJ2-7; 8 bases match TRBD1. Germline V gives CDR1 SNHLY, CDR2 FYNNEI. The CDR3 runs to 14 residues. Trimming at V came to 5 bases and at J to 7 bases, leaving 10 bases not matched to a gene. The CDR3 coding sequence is TGTGCCAGCAGTACCGGGACAGGTTTGGGTGAGCAGTACTTC. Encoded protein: CASSTGTGLGEQYF.

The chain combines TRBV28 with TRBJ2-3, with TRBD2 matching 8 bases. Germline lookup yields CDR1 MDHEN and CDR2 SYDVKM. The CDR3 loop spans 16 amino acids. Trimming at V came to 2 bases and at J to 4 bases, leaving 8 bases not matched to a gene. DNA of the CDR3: TGTGCCAGCAGTTTACGGCGGGAGGCGGGGGCAGATACGCAGTATTTT. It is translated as CASSLRREAGADTQYF.

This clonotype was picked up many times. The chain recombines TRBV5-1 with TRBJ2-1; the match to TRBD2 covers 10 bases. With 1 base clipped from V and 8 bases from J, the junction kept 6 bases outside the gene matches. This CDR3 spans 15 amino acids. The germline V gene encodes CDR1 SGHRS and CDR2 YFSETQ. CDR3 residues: CASSLRLAGVDEQFF. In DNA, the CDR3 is TGCGCCAGCAGCTTGAGGCTAGCGGGAGTTGATGAGCAGTTCTTC.

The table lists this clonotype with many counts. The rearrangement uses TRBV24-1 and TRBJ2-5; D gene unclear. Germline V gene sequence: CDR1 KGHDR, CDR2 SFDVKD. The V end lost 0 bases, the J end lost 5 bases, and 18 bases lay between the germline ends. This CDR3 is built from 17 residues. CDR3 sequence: CATSDLSDGRAGETQYF. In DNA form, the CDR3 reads TGTGCCACCAGTGATTTGTCGGACGGAAGGGCTGGGGAGACCCAGTACTTC.

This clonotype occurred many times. The CDR3 DNA reads as TGTGCCATCAGTGAGAGAGGGGGTTTCAAGACCCAGTACTTC. This sequence encodes CAISERGGFKTQYF. J is TRBJ2-5 and V is TRBV10-3, with D possibly TRBD1 on 6 matching bases. V was clipped by 2 bases and J by 6 bases, with 13 bases between them. The CDR3 sequence is 14 residues long. Germline assignment: CDR1 ENHRY and CDR2 SYGVKD.

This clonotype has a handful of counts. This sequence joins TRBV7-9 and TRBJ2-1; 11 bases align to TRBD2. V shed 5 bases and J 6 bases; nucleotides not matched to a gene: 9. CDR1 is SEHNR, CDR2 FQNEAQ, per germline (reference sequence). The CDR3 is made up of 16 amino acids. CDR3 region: CASSPIAGGPVNEQFF. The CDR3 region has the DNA TGTGCCAGCAGCCCCATAGCGGGAGGGCCCGTCAATGAGCAGTTCTTC.

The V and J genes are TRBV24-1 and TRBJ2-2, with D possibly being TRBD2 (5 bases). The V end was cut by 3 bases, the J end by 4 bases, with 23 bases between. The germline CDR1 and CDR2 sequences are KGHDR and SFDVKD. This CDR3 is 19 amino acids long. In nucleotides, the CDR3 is TGTGCCACCAGTGATCCTCATGAGGGAATAGTAGGAAGCACCGGGGAGCTGTTTTTT. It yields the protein CATSDPHEGIVGSTGELFF.

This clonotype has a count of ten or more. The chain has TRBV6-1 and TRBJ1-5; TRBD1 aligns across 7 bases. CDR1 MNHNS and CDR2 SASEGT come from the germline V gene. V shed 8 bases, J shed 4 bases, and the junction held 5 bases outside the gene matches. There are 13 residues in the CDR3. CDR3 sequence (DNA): TGTGCCAGCGTCCGGGACAGAAATCAGCCCCAGCATTTT. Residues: CASVRDRNQPQHF.

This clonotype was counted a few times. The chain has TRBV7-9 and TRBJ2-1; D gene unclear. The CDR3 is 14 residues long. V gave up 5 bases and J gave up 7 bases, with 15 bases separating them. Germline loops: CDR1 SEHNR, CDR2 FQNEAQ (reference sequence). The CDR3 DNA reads TGTGCCAGCAGCCCAACGTCAGGTGGGAATGAGCAGTTCTTC. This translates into CASSPTSGGNEQFF.